This T cell receptor beta chain comes out of a study of tumor and adjacent non-tumor tissue in lung cancer. TCRbeta libraries were built with three rounds of nested PCR, modified from ARM-PCR. TCRdb re-called the multiplex PCR reads through MiXCR, storing one row per CDR3 protein. The sample has over 110,000 distinct CDR3 sequences; around 66% are singletons. For this clonotype: The junction departs from the called germline gene at one end, perhaps through a read error.

RNA was extracted from bulk tissue without any cell sorting. The CDR3 has 13 amino acids. The germline V gene has CDR1 SQVTM and CDR2 ANQGSEA. This clonotype was obtained from a man in his sixties with small cell lung cancer. Source material: lung tumor tissue. The J gene is TRBJ1-2, the V gene TRBV29-1; D gene ambiguous. The CDR3 here is CSIEYRGFYGYTF. CDR3 in DNA: TGCAGCATTGAATATCGAGGGTTCTATGGCTACACCTTC.